This TCR beta chain was obtained from a study of shared clonotypes between healthy human individuals. Study background: For every donor, three CD4 naive, three CD4 memory, two CD8 naive and one CD8 memory plates were used.

Replicate PCRs for sorted subsets used roughly 200 ng DNA; this equaled around 29,000 T cell genomes. Clones were read by immunoSEQ multiplex PCR, and TCRdb kept only the in-frame ones, dropping some. The sample consists of a few million clones, just under 95% of them appearing once. In germline, CDR1 is MNHNS, CDR2 SASEGT. The CDR3 length is 13 residues. Trimming stripped 7 bases from V and 7 bases from J, with 17 bases between. Within Nashville, Tennessee resided all donors, each a Caucasian adult. CD4+ cells yielded CD45RA+ naive and CD45RA-negative memory subsets. The V call is TRBV6-1, the J call TRBJ2-7, with D tentatively TRBD2 (5 bases). The origin of this receptor is a man between 18 and 35 years old in good health. Some clones in this sample may be carry-over from other donors' samples. Sequencing used naive CD4+ T cells from PBMCs. The subset: CD45RA+ positively selected. In DNA, the CDR3 is TGTGCCAGCATGGTCAGACCCACTAGGGAGCAGTACTTC. This encodes CASMVRPTREQYF.